These 16 T cell receptor beta chains came from one sample sequenced in a study of blood T cells in healthy people across ages. Combining a sample-barcoded 5' primer with a J-beta primer mix, a second PCR ran for 7 to 11 cycles. TCRdb re-called the 5' RACE reads through MiXCR, storing one row per CDR3 protein. The sample includes around 800,000 distinct CDR3 sequences, 40% to 50% of them seen just once. Sequenced input: blood. These receptors originate from a man between 60 and 75 years old in good health.

This sequence joins TRBV11-2 and TRBJ2-7; TRBD2 matches 10 bases. The assigned J gene may be wrong: the sequence end matches TRBJ2-5 better. Germline V gene sequence: CDR1 SGHAT, CDR2 FQNNGV. The length of the CDR3 is 16 residues. CDR3 loop: CASSVASGSLGETQYF. In DNA form, the CDR3 reads TGTGCCAGCAGCGTAGCTAGCGGGAGCTTGGGAGAGACCCAGTACTTC.

This chain uses TRBV4-1 with TRBJ2-1; TRBD2 might be the D (5 bases). V was trimmed by 4 bases and J by 8 bases, leaving 15 bases between them. Germline loops: CDR1 MGHRA, CDR2 YSYEKL. The CDR3 loop spans 14 amino acids. The CDR3 DNA sequence: TGCGCCAGCAGCCCGAGCGGACGTTCCGATGAGCAGTTCTTC. Translation: CASSPSGRSDEQFF.

This clonotype was observed a few times. This chain links TRBV6-2 or TRBV6-3 with TRBJ1-5; D perhaps matches TRBD1 (6 bases). This CDR3 comprises 19 residues. The V end lost 6 bases, the J end lost 0 bases, and 24 bases lay between the germline ends. The germline V gene encodes CDR1 MNHEY and CDR2 SVGEGT. CDR3 sequence reads: CASRKPTGTQHISNQPQHF. CDR3 bases: TGTGCCAGCAGAAAGCCAACCGGGACACAACATATTAGCAATCAGCCCCAGCATTTT.

The count of this clonotype is one. A much more abundant neighbour one base away suggests this may be a read error. The chain joins TRBV12-3 or TRBV12-4 to TRBJ2-2; D unresolved. V was shortened by 6 bases and J by 3 bases, with 11 bases between the two germline ends. This CDR3 is built from 14 residues. CDR3 sequence: CASSSGGYTGELFF. The CDR3 DNA follows: TGTGCCAGCAGCTCGGGCGGCTACACCGGGGAGCTGTTTTTT.

A few counts support this clonotype. The gene calls are TRBV20-1 and TRBJ1-4; the D is unclear. This CDR3 has 10 residues. Germline values: CDR1 DFQATT, CDR2 SNEGSKA (reference sequence). Trimming left V 8 bases short and J 12 bases short, with 13 bases between. CDR3 loop: CSIKTTQLFF. The CDR3 DNA is TGCAGTATCAAGACGACTCAACTGTTTTTT.

CDR3 amino acids: CASSLAPLTGPNYGYTF. DNA for the CDR3: TGTGCCAGCAGTTTAGCCCCTTTGACAGGCCCTAACTATGGCTACACCTTC. The chain couples TRBV12-3 or TRBV12-4 to TRBJ1-2; TRBD1 is a possible D gene (6 bases). V shed 0 bases and J shed 0 bases, with 14 bases lying between them. The CDR3 contains 17 residues.

The chain recombines TRBV12-3 or TRBV12-4 with TRBJ2-4; D may be TRBD2 (6 bases). The CDR3 covers 11 residues. Between the trimmed V and J ends, which lost 6 bases and 13 bases, there was a span of 13 bases. CDR3 in DNA: TGTGCCAGCAGAGGGAGGCAGGAGCAGTACTTC. Its translation is CASRGRQEQYF.

The rearrangement joins TRBV7-9 to TRBJ1-1; D is possibly TRBD1 (5 bases). The CDR3 runs to 14 residues. The germline V gene encodes CDR1 SEHNR and CDR2 FQNEAQ (reference sequence). Between the trimmed V and J ends, which lost 4 bases and 6 bases, there was a span of 15 bases. CDR3 nucleotide sequence: TGTGCCAGCAGCTCCGGGGGGAGGGTCGCTGAAGCTTTCTTT. This gives the protein CASSSGGRVAEAFF. Based on the CDR3 plus reference TRBV7-9 and TRBJ1-1, the full variable domain is DTGVSQNPRHKITKRGQNVTFRCDPISEHNRLYWYRQTLGQGPEFLTYFQNEAQLEKSRLLSDRFSAERPKGSFSTLEIQRTEQGDSAMYLCASSSGGRVAEAFFGQGTRLTVV.

The sample holds a few counts of this clonotype. CDR3 loop: CASSDKHAGTGFDEQYF. As DNA, the CDR3 is TGTGCCAGCAGTGACAAACACGCCGGGACAGGGTTTGACGAGCAGTACTTC. The J gene is TRBJ2-7, the V gene TRBV25-1, with 9 bases lining up with TRBD1. The germline V gene encodes CDR1 MGHDK and CDR2 SYGVNS. After removal of 3 bases from V and 5 bases from J, the junction contained 14 bases not matched to a gene. CDR3 length equals 17 residues.

This chain uses TRBV5-1 with TRBJ2-5; D remains ambiguous. Germline V gene sequence: CDR1 SGHRS, CDR2 YFSETQ. The V end lost 0 bases, the J end lost 3 bases, and 12 bases lay between the germline ends. There are 15 residues in the CDR3. The CDR3 region has the DNA TGCGCCAGCAGCTTGGTGGTCAGTCCCAAAGAGACCCAGTACTTC. It translates to CASSLVVSPKETQYF.

This sequence joins TRBV12-3 or TRBV12-4 and TRBJ2-1, with 7 bases that match TRBD2. Trimming cost V 1 base and J 10 bases; bases outside gene matches: 10. The CDR3 is made up of 15 amino acids. DNA of the CDR3: TGTGCCAGCAGTTTAGTCAGGGTAGGAGCGGGGGAGCAGTTCTTC. Its protein product is CASSLVRVGAGEQFF.

In its sample, this clonotype was seen many times. The chain couples TRBV18 to TRBJ1-1; possible D gene TRBD1, 6 bases. The CDR3 loop spans 13 amino acids. From germline, CDR1 is KGHSH and CDR2 LQKENI. V shed 6 bases and J shed 7 bases, with 15 bases lying between them. This CDR3 is CASSQMGQLEAFF. CDR3 DNA: TGTGCCAGCTCGCAAATGGGACAACTTGAAGCTTTCTTT.

This clonotype was seen only once. V usage is TRBV20-1 and J usage is TRBJ1-2, with 11 bases identical to TRBD1. Germline-derived CDR1 and CDR2 are DFQATT and SNEGSKA (reference sequence). With 0 bases clipped from V and 4 bases from J, the junction kept 4 bases outside the gene matches. The length of the CDR3 is 15 residues. The CDR3 here is CSARDPGTGGYGYTF. The CDR3 coding sequence is TGCAGTGCTAGAGATCCCGGGACAGGGGGCTATGGCTACACCTTC.

This clonotype was detected a few times. The chain employs TRBV20-1 and TRBJ2-3, with a possible D match to TRBD2 (5 bases). In germline, CDR1 is DFQATT, CDR2 SNEGSKA (reference sequence). The CDR3 is 12 amino acids. Trimming shortened V by 6 bases and J by 3 bases, and 10 bases separated the two germline ends. CDR3 protein: CSASPGTDTQYF. CDR3 DNA sequence: TGCAGTGCCTCCCCGGGGACAGATACGCAGTATTTT.

There are a few counts of this clonotype. The chain links TRBV7-2 to TRBJ2-5; 10 nucleotides match TRBD2. Trimming cost V 6 bases and J 5 bases; bases outside gene matches: 6. This CDR3 has 14 amino acids. Per germline, CDR1 SGHTA and CDR2 FQGNSA. In DNA, the CDR3 is TGTGCCAGCAGTTCTAGCGGGGGAGGGGAGACCCAGTACTTC. Its translation is CASSSSGGGETQYF.

The table lists this clonotype with a few counts. This chain uses TRBV21-1 with TRBJ2-5; the D call of TRBD2 is as the table states it, not checked on the DNA. TRBV21-1 is labeled a pseudogene. This CDR3 contains 15 residues. CDR3 residues: CASRSQRGIQETQYF. CDR3 in DNA: TGTGCCAGCAGGTCTCAGCGGGGTATACAAGAGACCCAGTACTTC.